This T cell receptor beta chain originates from a study of response to subunit inactivated influenza vaccine. Study-level points and caveats: That few new T cells are recruited by each seasonal influenza vaccination was the authors' suggestion.

Each CDR3 protein is one row after TCRdb ran MiXCR on the RT-PCR reads. The sample includes approximately 500,000 distinct CDR3 sequences, about 14% of them seen just once. CDR3 length: 15 residues. Germline V gene sequence: CDR1 MGHDK, CDR2 SYGVNS. The germline V and J ends were trimmed by 3 bases and 4 bases, with 15 bases remaining between them. A few counts support this clonotype. The antigen is unknown. This sequence originates from a man aged 50 to 59 who received an inactivated influenza vaccine. V is TRBV25-1 and J is TRBJ2-5; D might be TRBD1 (6 bases). The sequencing here drew on PBMCs from blood, taken roughly 12 days after vaccination. CDR3 bases: TGTGCCAGCAGTGATTCGAGACAGGTGGGAGAGACCCAGTACTTC. Translating it yields CASSDSRQVGETQYF.